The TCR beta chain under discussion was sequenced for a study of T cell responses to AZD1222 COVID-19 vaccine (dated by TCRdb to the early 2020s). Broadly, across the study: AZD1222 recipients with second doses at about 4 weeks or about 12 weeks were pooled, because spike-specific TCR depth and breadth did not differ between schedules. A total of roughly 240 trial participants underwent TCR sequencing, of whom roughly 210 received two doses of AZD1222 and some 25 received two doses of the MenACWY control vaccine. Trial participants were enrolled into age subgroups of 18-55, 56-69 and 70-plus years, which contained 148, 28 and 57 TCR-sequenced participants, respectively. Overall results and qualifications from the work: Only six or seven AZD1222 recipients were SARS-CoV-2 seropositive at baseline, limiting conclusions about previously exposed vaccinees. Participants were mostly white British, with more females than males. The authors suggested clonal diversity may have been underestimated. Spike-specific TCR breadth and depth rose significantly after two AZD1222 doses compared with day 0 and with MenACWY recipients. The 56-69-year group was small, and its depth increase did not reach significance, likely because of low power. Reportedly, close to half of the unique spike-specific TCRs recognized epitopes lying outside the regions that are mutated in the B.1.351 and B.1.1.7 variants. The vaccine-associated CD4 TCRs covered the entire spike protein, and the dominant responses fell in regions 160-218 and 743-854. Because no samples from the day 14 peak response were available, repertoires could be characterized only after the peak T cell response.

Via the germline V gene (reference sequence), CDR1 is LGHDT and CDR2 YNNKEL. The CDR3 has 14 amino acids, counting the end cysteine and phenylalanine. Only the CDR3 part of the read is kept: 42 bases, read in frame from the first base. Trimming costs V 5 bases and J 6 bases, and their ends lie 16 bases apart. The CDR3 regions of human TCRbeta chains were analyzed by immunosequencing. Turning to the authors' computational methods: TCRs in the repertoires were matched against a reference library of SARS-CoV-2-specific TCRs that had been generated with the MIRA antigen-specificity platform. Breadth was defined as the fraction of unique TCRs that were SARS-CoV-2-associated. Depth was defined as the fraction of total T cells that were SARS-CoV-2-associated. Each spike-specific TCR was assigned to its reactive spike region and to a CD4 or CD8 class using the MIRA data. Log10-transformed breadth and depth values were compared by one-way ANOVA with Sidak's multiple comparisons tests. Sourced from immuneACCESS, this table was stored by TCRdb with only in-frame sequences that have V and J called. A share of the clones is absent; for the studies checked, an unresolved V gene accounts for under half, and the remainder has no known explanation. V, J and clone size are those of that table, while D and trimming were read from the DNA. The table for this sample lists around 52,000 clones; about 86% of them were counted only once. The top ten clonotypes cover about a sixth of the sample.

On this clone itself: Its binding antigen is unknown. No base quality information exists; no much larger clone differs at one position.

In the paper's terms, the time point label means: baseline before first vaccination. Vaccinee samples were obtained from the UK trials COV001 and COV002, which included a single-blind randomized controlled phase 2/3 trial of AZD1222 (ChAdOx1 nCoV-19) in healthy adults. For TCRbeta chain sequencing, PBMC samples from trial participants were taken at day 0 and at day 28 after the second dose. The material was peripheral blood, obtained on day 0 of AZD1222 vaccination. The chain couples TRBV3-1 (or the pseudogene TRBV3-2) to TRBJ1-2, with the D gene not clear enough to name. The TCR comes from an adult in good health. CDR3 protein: CASSTPGKKHGYTF. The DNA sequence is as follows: TGTGCCAGCAGCACTCCCGGGAAGAAGCATGGCTACACCTTC.